One and the same sample provided the 30 T cell receptor beta chains below, sequenced in a study of blood T cell repertoires in COVID-19. Libraries were prepared by immunoSEQ multiplex PCR; TCRdb keeps only in-frame clonotypes and omits some of them. This table holds under 75,000 clones, 88% found once. The sequenced sample was peripheral blood. These receptors were collected from a woman of 80 years or more with active COVID-19.

The chain links TRBV14 to TRBJ2-3, with 8 bases identical to TRBD1. The CDR3 has 14 amino acids. J lost 6 bases, V lost 4 bases, and 6 bases had no gene match. The germline V gene has CDR1 SGHDN and CDR2 FVKESK. Here the CDR3 reads CASSPRAGGDTQYF. CDR3 sequence (DNA): TGTGCCAGCAGCCCACGGGCAGGGGGCGATACGCAGTATTTT.

CDR3 sequence (DNA): TGTGCCAGCAGTGAAGTGCCGCGGGACCAGCCCCAGCATTTT. Translation: CASSEVPRDQPQHF. The chain employs TRBV6-1 and TRBJ1-5; D may be TRBD1 (5 bases). The V gene lost 1 base and the J gene lost 7 bases, with 11 bases spanning the gap. Germline assignment: CDR1 MNHNS and CDR2 SASEGT. This CDR3 contains 14 residues.

The chain uses TRBV5-1 and TRBJ2-3, with 8 positions matching TRBD2. The CDR3 spans 17 residues. CDR1 is SGHRS and CDR2 is YFSETQ in the germline V gene. Trimming took 2 bases from V and 4 from J; bases not matched to a gene: 12. As DNA, the CDR3 is TGCGCCAGCAGCTTCGGAGGCTGGCGGGGGGAGGCAGATACGCAGTATTTT. It specifies CASSFGGWRGEADTQYF.

In the case of this clone: The junction departs from germline at one end; a sequencing error may be responsible. This chain uses TRBV19 with TRBJ1-5; unclear D gene. CDR3 length: 18 amino acids. Germline CDR1 reads LNHDA; CDR2 reads SQIVND (reference sequence). The CDR3: CASSVEYPVPNSNQPQHF. The CDR3 coding sequence is TGTGCCAGTAGTGTAGAGTATCCGGTCCCAAATAGCAATCAGCCCCAGCATTTT.

The chain recombines TRBV5-5 with TRBJ2-7; 11 nucleotides match TRBD2. Germline trimming cut 4 bases from V and 0 bases from J; bases unmatched to any gene: 6. This CDR3 comprises 16 residues. Per the germline V gene, CDR1 is SGHKS and CDR2 is YYEKEE (reference sequence). CDR3 DNA sequence: TGTGCCAGCAGCCCGGCCGGGACTAGCGGCTCCTACGAGCAGTACTTC. Encoded protein: CASSPAGTSGSYEQYF.

This clone was detected only a few times. In DNA, the CDR3 is TGCGCCAGCAGCGCAGGGGGTCTTTCTAATGAAAAACTGTTTTTT. This sequence encodes CASSAGGLSNEKLFF. The rearrangement links TRBV5-1 to TRBJ1-4; 7 bases match TRBD1. V shed 4 bases and J 3 bases; nucleotides not matched to a gene: 6. Looked up from germline, CDR1 is SGHRS and CDR2 is YFSETQ. The CDR3 is made up of 15 amino acids. The whole variable domain, remainder taken from reference TRBV5-1 and TRBJ1-4, is KAGVTQTPRYLIKTRGQQVTLSCSPISGHRSVSWYQQTPGQGLQFLFEYFSETQRNKGNFPGRFSGRQFSNSRSEMNVSTLELGDSALYLCASSAGGLSNEKLFFGSGTQLSVL.

The chain recombines TRBV3-1 (or the pseudogene TRBV3-2) with TRBJ1-6; 10 bases align to TRBD1. V lost 1 base, J lost 6 bases, and 9 bases stayed unmatched. The germline V gene has CDR1 LGHDT and CDR2 YNNKEL (reference sequence). This CDR3 has 18 residues. The CDR3 loop reads CASSQGTGGRLINSPLHF. CDR3 nucleotides: TGTGCCAGCAGCCAAGGGACAGGGGGGAGGTTAATTAATTCACCCCTCCACTTT.

The chain is built from TRBV7-3 and TRBJ2-7; weak D call: TRBD1 (6 bases). Germline assignment: CDR1 SGHTA and CDR2 FQGTGA. This CDR3 spans 13 amino acids. Trimming took off 6 bases at V and 3 bases at J, with 12 bases between the two ends. CDR3: CASRPEGDYEQYF. The CDR3 nucleotides are TGTGCCAGCAGGCCTGAGGGGGACTACGAGCAGTACTTC.

The chain recombines TRBV11-3 with TRBJ1-5, with D perhaps matching TRBD1 (6 bases). Trimming pared 6 bases from V and 5 bases from J, leaving 11 bases between. CDR1 and CDR2 from the germline V gene are SGHNT and YENEEA. This CDR3 is 13 amino acids long. The CDR3: CASSWGGHQPQHF. The CDR3 nucleotides are TGTGCCAGCAGTTGGGGGGGCCATCAGCCCCAGCATTTT.

The chain joins TRBV30 to TRBJ1-5; D is perhaps TRBD1 (6 bases). In germline, CDR1 is GTSNPN, CDR2 SVGIG (reference sequence). This CDR3 has 16 amino acids. Trimming cost V 0 bases and J 4 bases, with 16 bases left between them. This CDR3 is CAWSVRTSGVNQPQHF. The CDR3 bases are TGTGCCTGGAGTGTTCGTACCTCAGGGGTGAATCAGCCCCAGCATTTT.

This clone appeared once. The V gene is TRBV27, the J gene TRBJ1-6; D gene ambiguous. The CDR3 sequence is 17 residues long. Germline V gives CDR1 MNHEY, CDR2 SMNVEV (reference sequence). The ends were cut back, 1 base at V and 0 bases at J, with 10 bases in the middle. The CDR3 coding sequence is TGTGCCAGCAGTTTATGGGCAGTGAGCTCCTATAATTCACCCCTCCACTTT. Protein: CASSLWAVSSYNSPLHF.

The chain couples TRBV7-9 to TRBJ1-2, with 7 bases matching TRBD1. In germline, CDR1 is SEHNR, CDR2 FQNEAQ (reference sequence). CDR3 length: 15 residues. V shed 1 base, J shed 8 bases, and the junction held 10 bases outside the gene matches. This chain's CDR3 is CASSLGWDSLMGYTF. The CDR3 region has the DNA TGTGCCAGCAGCTTAGGATGGGACAGCCTAATGGGCTACACCTTC.

The chain uses TRBV15 and TRBJ1-1; 9 positions match TRBD1. Germline V CDR1 and CDR2: LNHNV, YYDKDF (reference sequence). With V trimmed by 3 bases and J by 3 bases, 5 bases remained unmatched. CDR3 length: 15 amino acids. The CDR3 sequence is CATSSRTGADTEAFF. In DNA form, the CDR3 reads TGTGCCACCAGCAGCCGGACAGGGGCCGACACTGAAGCTTTCTTT.

This chain links TRBV7-3 with TRBJ2-3, with 9 bases matching TRBD2. Trimming removed 2 bases from V and 7 bases from J; junction bases left unmatched: 4. The CDR3 runs to 14 residues. Germline assignment: CDR1 SGHTA and CDR2 FQGTGA. As DNA, the CDR3 is TGTGCCAGCAGCTTAGGCGGGGGGGCTAATACGCAGTATTTT. Protein product: CASSLGGGANTQYF.

V gene TRBV6-2 or TRBV6-3 combines with J gene TRBJ2-3; 9 bases map to TRBD2. The V gene end was trimmed by 6 bases and the J gene end by 0 bases; junction bases not matched to a gene: 7. This CDR3 comprises 16 residues. Germline CDR1 and CDR2: MNHEY and SVGEGT. The CDR3 region is CASSRPAGGSTDTQYF. DNA of the CDR3: TGTGCCAGCAGCCGCCCAGCGGGGGGAAGCACAGATACGCAGTATTTT.

V and J are TRBV5-6 and TRBJ1-3; D not resolved. The CDR3 covers 15 residues. Germline CDR1 and CDR2: SGHDT and YYEEEE. Between the trimmed V and J ends, which lost 0 bases and 0 bases, there was a span of 7 bases. CDR3 bases: TGTGCCAGCAGCTTGGCCATTCCCTCTGGAAACACCATATATTTT. Translating it yields CASSLAIPSGNTIYF.

This chain joins TRBV12-5 and TRBJ2-1; 8 bases are shared with TRBD1. This CDR3 is built from 16 residues. J gave up 1 base and V 6 bases, and 8 bases lay outside the gene matches. CDR1 is LGHNT, CDR2 FRNRAP, per germline. This CDR3 reads CASGPDRGLSYNEQFF. CDR3 nucleotides: TGTGCTAGTGGACCCGACAGGGGTCTATCCTACAATGAGCAGTTCTTC.

The rearrangement links TRBV6-5 to TRBJ1-6, with 9 bases matching TRBD1. The germline gives CDR1 MNHEY, CDR2 SVGAGI. The CDR3 contains 15 residues. J was trimmed by 7 bases and V by 5 bases; bases with no gene match: 6. The CDR3 reads CASSRGQGINSPLHF. The CDR3 bases are TGTGCCAGCAGTAGAGGACAGGGGATCAATTCACCCCTCCACTTT.

The chain recombines TRBV5-5 with TRBJ2-1, with D maybe TRBD2 (5 bases). This CDR3 comprises 17 residues. The V and J ends lost 0 bases and 2 bases respectively, with 15 bases between them. Germline loops: CDR1 SGHKS, CDR2 YYEKEE (reference sequence). The CDR3 DNA reads as TGTGCCAGCAGCTTGGAGGTTTGGAGGTACACCTACAATGAGCAGTTCTTC. This sequence encodes CASSLEVWRYTYNEQFF.

This chain links TRBV6-1 with TRBJ1-6; 12 nucleotides line up with TRBD1. From germline, CDR1 is MNHNS and CDR2 SASEGT. V was clipped by 8 bases and J by 6 bases; unmatched bases: 5. The CDR3 runs to 15 residues. The CDR3 nucleotides read TGTGCCAGCGGGGGGGACAGGGGGCTTAATTCACCCCTCCACTTT. Protein sequence: CASGGDRGLNSPLHF.

This chain links TRBV3-1 (or the pseudogene TRBV3-2) with TRBJ2-7, with D perhaps matching TRBD1 (5 bases). Germline V CDR1 and CDR2: LGHDT, YNNKEL (reference sequence). This CDR3 region has 14 residues. Trimming pared 1 base from V and 6 bases from J, leaving 13 bases between. The CDR3 nucleotides read TGTGCCAGCAGCCAAGGCGACAGAGGAGCCGAGCAGTACTTC. It translates to CASSQGDRGAEQYF.

The sample holds one count of this clone. The V call is TRBV29-1, the J call TRBJ2-2; 7 nucleotides line up with TRBD2. The CDR3 totals 14 residues. The J segment lost 1 base and the V segment lost 4 bases, leaving 3 bases of the junction unmatched. Germline V lookup: CDR1 SQVTM, CDR2 ANQGSEA. CDR3 sequence (DNA): TGCAGCGTTGTTTTAGCGGGGAACACCGGGGAGCTGTTTTTT. The encoded protein is CSVVLAGNTGELFF.

This chain links TRBV27 with TRBJ2-7; 8 nucleotides line up with TRBD1. The V gene's germline CDR1 is MNHEY and CDR2 SMNVEV (reference sequence). The CDR3 totals 15 residues. With V trimmed by 5 bases and J by 1 base, 7 bases remained unmatched. The CDR3 sequence is CASSTPRTGSYEQYF. CDR3 nucleotide sequence: TGTGCCAGCAGTACCCCGCGGACAGGGTCCTACGAGCAGTACTTC.

The rearrangement uses TRBV9 and TRBJ1-3; a weak D match, TRBD1 (5 bases). Trimming removed 0 bases from V and 4 bases from J, with 17 bases in between. CDR3 length equals 17 residues. From germline, CDR1 is SGDLS and CDR2 YYNGEE. CDR3 sequence reads: CASSVGSGGITGNTIYF. CDR3 DNA sequence: TGTGCCAGCAGCGTAGGATCGGGGGGGATTACAGGAAACACCATATATTTT.

This clone was seen once. This sequence joins TRBV18 and TRBJ2-5; D gene ambiguous. The length of the CDR3 is 12 residues. In germline, CDR1 is KGHSH, CDR2 LQKENI. The V and J ends lost 5 bases and 2 bases respectively, with 6 bases between them. CDR3 coding DNA: TGTGCCAGCTCAGAAACTCAAGAGACCCAGTACTTC. Its protein is CASSETQETQYF.

This clone was seen a handful of times. The chain uses TRBV29-1 and TRBJ2-3; 13 nucleotides match TRBD2. This CDR3 is 15 amino acids long. J gave up 1 base and V 3 bases, and 1 base lay outside the gene matches. Germline V gene sequence: CDR1 SQVTM, CDR2 ANQGSEA. CDR3 DNA: TGCAGCGTTGACGGACTAGCGGGGGGCACAGATACGCAGTATTTT. Its translation is CSVDGLAGGTDTQYF.

This sequence joins TRBV7-2 and TRBJ2-2; perhaps TRBD2 as D (7 bases). This CDR3 has 16 residues. The germline gives CDR1 SGHTA, CDR2 FQGNSA. V gave up 3 bases and J gave up 4 bases, with 15 bases separating them. CDR3 bases: TGTGCCAGCAGCTTTCAGGGGAGCGGGGCCACCGGGGAGCTGTTTTTT. Its translation is CASSFQGSGATGELFF.

V gene TRBV5-4 combines with J gene TRBJ2-5, with 9 positions matching TRBD2. J was trimmed by 5 bases and V by 4 bases; bases with no gene match: 9. Germline CDR1 reads SGHNT; CDR2 reads YYREEE (reference sequence). There are 15 residues in the CDR3. The CDR3 loop reads CASSTRPAGGETQYF. The CDR3 DNA reads TGTGCCAGCAGCACACGCCCCGCGGGGGGGGAGACCCAGTACTTC.

This chain connects TRBV9 to TRBJ2-3; TRBD2 might be the D (6 bases). Trimming removed 0 bases from V and 4 bases from J, with 9 bases in between. Germline V CDR1 and CDR2: SGDLS, YYNGEE. This CDR3 contains 14 residues. The CDR3 is CASSVVASADTQYF. The CDR3 DNA reads TGTGCCAGCAGCGTAGTCGCTAGCGCAGATACGCAGTATTTT.

V is TRBV30 and J is TRBJ2-1; D gene uncertain. The CDR3 runs 13 residues. Germline-derived CDR1 and CDR2 are GTSNPN and SVGIG (reference sequence). Trimming pared 5 bases from V and 0 bases from J, leaving 8 bases between. Here the CDR3 reads CAWDSSSYNEQFF. The CDR3 DNA is TGTGCCTGGGACTCCAGCTCCTACAATGAGCAGTTCTTC.